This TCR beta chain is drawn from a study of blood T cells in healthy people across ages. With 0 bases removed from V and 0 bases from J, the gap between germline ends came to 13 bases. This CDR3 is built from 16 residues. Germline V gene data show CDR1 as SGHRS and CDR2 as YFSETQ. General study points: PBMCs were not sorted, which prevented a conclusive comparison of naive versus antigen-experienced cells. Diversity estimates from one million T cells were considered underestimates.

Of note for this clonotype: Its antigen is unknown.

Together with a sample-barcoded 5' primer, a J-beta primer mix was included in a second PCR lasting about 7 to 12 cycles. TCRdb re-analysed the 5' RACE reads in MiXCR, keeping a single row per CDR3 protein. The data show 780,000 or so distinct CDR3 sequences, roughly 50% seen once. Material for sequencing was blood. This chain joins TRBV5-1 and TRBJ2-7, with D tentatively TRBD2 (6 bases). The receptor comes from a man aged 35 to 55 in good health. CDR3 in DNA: TGCGCCAGCAGCTTGGAAGGCGCGGGACTCTCCTACGAGCAGTACTTC. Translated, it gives CASSLEGAGLSYEQYF.